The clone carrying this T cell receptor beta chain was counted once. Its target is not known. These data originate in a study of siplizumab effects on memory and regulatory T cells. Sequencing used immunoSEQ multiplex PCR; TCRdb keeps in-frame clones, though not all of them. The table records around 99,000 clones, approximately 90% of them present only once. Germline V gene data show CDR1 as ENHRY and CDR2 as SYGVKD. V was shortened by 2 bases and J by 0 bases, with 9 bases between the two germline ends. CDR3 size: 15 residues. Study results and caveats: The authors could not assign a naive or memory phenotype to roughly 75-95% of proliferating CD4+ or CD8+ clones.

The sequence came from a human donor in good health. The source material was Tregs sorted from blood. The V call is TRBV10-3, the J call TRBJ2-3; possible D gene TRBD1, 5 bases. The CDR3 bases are TGTGCCATCAGTGAGACCCGACAGAGCACAGATACGCAGTATTTT. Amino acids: CAISETRQSTDTQYF.